The 5 T cell receptor beta chains listed next were all sequenced from one sample in a study of T cells after yellow fever vaccination (dated by TCRdb to the late 2010s). Per the publication, the treatment or condition label means: live attenuated yellow fever vaccine strain. The library was made by 5' RACE. TCRdb names Illumina HiSeq 2500 as the instrument used. TCRdb trimmed the raw reads at Q25, called clones with MiXCR and kept productive beta chains. Each CDR3 protein appears once, grouped with its most common genes and DNA. The sample contains 300,000 to 350,000 distinct CDR3 sequences, around 8.1% of them found a single time. The ten biggest clones cover 15% to 20% of the sample. Sample: PBMCs, taken roughly 45 days after the first yellow fever vaccination. The source is a man in his late teens or twenties who received the YFV17D yellow fever vaccine.

Ten or more counts support this clonotype. The rearrangement links TRBV18 to TRBJ1-5; D gene uncertain. The germline V gene encodes CDR1 KGHSH and CDR2 LQKENI. The CDR3 totals 14 residues. The V end lost 6 bases, the J end lost 0 bases, and 9 bases lay between the germline ends. CDR3 in DNA: TGTGCCAGCTCTAGGGAACATAGCAATCAGCCCCAGCATTTT. It is translated as CASSREHSNQPQHF.

The chain carries TRBV29-1 and TRBJ2-3; 7 nucleotides agree with TRBD1. Germline loops: CDR1 SQVTM, CDR2 ANQGSEA. The CDR3 consists of 14 residues. J was trimmed by 5 bases and V by 4 bases; bases with no gene match: 9. CDR3 protein: CSVAGDSGLDTQYF. CDR3 coding DNA: TGCAGCGTTGCTGGGGACAGCGGATTAGATACGCAGTATTTT.

The rearrangement joins TRBV3-1 to TRBJ2-3, with D hard to call. The CDR3 covers 15 residues. Trimming cost V 0 bases and J 1 base, with 8 bases left between them. Germline V gene sequence: CDR1 LGHDT, CDR2 YNNKEL (reference sequence). CDR3 sequence reads: CASSQEVWRTDTQYF. Here the CDR3 DNA reads TGTGCCAGCAGCCAAGAGGTGTGGCGCACAGATACGCAGTATTTT.

The V gene is TRBV20-1, the J gene TRBJ1-5; 7 bases are shared with TRBD1. Germline trimming cut 2 bases from V and 3 bases from J; bases unmatched to any gene: 7. Germline assignment: CDR1 DFQATT and CDR2 SNEGSKA (reference sequence). This CDR3 is 15 amino acids long. CDR3 sequence (DNA): TGCAGTGCTAGACGCAGGGGGTGGAACAATCAGCCCCAGCATTTT. This codes for CSARRRGWNNQPQHF.

This clonotype was found a few times. This chain joins TRBV18 and TRBJ2-7; D is possibly TRBD1 (5 bases). Trimming took off 3 bases at V and 5 bases at J, with 11 bases between the two ends. CDR3 length equals 13 residues. Germline V gene data show CDR1 as KGHSH and CDR2 as LQKENI. CDR3 amino acids: CASSPQGSDEQYV. The CDR3 DNA reads TGTGCCAGCTCACCCCAGGGCTCTGACGAGCAGTACGTC.